This TCR beta chain was observed in a study of siplizumab effects on memory and regulatory T cells. Study results and limitations: A small minority of alloreactive clones were mapped to unstimulated subsets.

As concerns this clone: Its target is unknown.

The CDR3 has 14 amino acids. Germline V gives CDR1 SGHAT, CDR2 FQDESV (reference sequence). The V end lost 5 bases, the J end lost 4 bases, and 14 bases lay between the germline ends. Donor pairs, a few in total, had unstimulated naive, memory, effector memory and TEMRA subsets sequenced. Clones were sequenced by immunoSEQ multiplex PCR, and TCRdb holds only the in-frame ones, with some missing. The sample consists of roughly 56,000 clones, less than 98% of them appearing once. Sequencing was done on a sample of naive CD8+ T cells sorted from blood. V and J are TRBV11-1 and TRBJ2-5, with a possible D match to TRBD2 (5 bases). The receptor comes from a human donor in good health. The CDR3 here is CASSPLALAETQYF. Written as DNA, the CDR3 is TGTGCCAGCAGCCCCTTGGCGCTAGCAGAGACCCAGTACTTC.